These T cell receptor beta chains were read from a single sample in a study of blood T cell repertoires in COVID-19. Assay used: immunoSEQ multiplex PCR; TCRdb lists only in-frame clones, some missing. This sample has 50,000 or so clones, with approximately 83% found just once. Sequenced sample: peripheral blood. The source is a man aged 70 or older with acute or convalescent COVID-19. Both conserved end residues are part of each CDR3. The order of the fields is D gene, J gene, V gene, clone size, CDR3 protein, CDR3 DNA. D genes are given only for firm matches. The size field is filled for only some rows; it gives once, few, many or a size class.

>-|TRBJ1-2|TRBV5-6|few
CASSVTAYGYTF
TGTGCCAGCAGCGTGACAGCCTATGGCTACACCTTC
>-|TRBJ1-6|TRBV27|-
CASTIGWGERSPLHF
TGTGCCAGCACCATTGGTTGGGGGGAACGATCGCCCCTCCACTTT
>-|TRBJ2-3|TRBV28|-
CASVDTQAADTQYF
TGTGCCAGCGTGGACACCCAAGCCGCAGATACGCAGTATTTT
>-|TRBJ1-1|TRBV19|-
CASTFSGTEAFF
TGTGCCAGTACGTTCAGCGGCACTGAAGCTTTCTTT
>-|TRBJ1-4|TRBV18|-
CASSQGQTATNEKLFF
TGTGCCAGCTCACAAGGACAGACTGCAACTAATGAAAAACTGTTTTTT
>-|TRBJ2-1|TRBV20-1|-
CSARERRGQFF
TGCAGTGCTAGAGAAAGGCGGGGGCAGTTCTTC
>-|TRBJ1-3|TRBV25-1|-
CASSDLQARNTIYF
TGTGCCAGCAGTGATCTGCAGGCGAGAAACACCATATATTTT
>TRBD2|TRBJ2-7|TRBV6-2/TRBV6-3|-
CASSTLLAGGAYEQYF
TGTGCCAGCAGCACGTTGCTAGCGGGAGGTGCCTACGAGCAGTACTTC
>-|TRBJ2-7|TRBV5-1|-
CASSLEVVGRSEQYF
TGCGCCAGCAGCTTGGAGGTAGTAGGGAGGAGTGAGCAGTACTTC
>-|TRBJ1-4|TRBV20-1|-
CSGQGNEKLFF
TGCAGTGGCCAGGGTAATGAAAAACTGTTTTTT
>TRBD1|TRBJ2-2|TRBV18|-
CASSPRGQGDTGELFF
TGTGCCAGCTCACCACGGGGACAGGGGGACACCGGGGAGCTGTTTTTT
>-|TRBJ1-1|TRBV7-9|-
CASSLGGDAEAFF
TGTGCCAGCAGCTTAGGGGGAGATGCTGAAGCTTTCTTT
>TRBD1|TRBJ1-1|TRBV3-1/TRBV3-2|-
CASSQPGGTEAFF
TGTGCCAGCAGCCAACCAGGGGGGACTGAAGCTTTCTTT
>-|TRBJ2-2|TRBV6-2/TRBV6-3|-
CASSYGGSAGELFF
TGTGCCAGCAGTTACGGGGGGTCCGCCGGGGAGCTGTTTTTT
>-|TRBJ1-1|TRBV21-1|-
CASIGPNTEAFF
TGTGCCAGCATTGGCCCTAACACTGAAGCTTTCTTT
>TRBD2|TRBJ2-2|TRBV7-9|-
CASSFSAGLGTSGELFF
TGTGCCAGCAGCTTCTCAGCGGGACTGGGAACTTCCGGGGAGCTGTTTTTT